The 16 T cell receptor beta chains reported below all come from one sample, sequenced in a study of blood T cell repertoires in COVID-19. The assay was immunoSEQ multiplex PCR, and TCRdb's table has in-frame clones only and misses some. In the table there are about 140,000 clones, 65% to 85% of which are singletons. Sequences were obtained from peripheral blood. The source is a man between 25 and 39 years old with COVID-19, enrolled during active disease.

The chain uses TRBV24-1 and TRBJ2-2, with D possibly TRBD2 on 5 matching bases. CDR3 size: 14 residues. V was shortened by 6 bases and J by 5 bases, with 12 bases between the two germline ends. Germline loops: CDR1 KGHDR, CDR2 SFDVKD. The CDR3 DNA is TGTGCCACCAGTAGAGTACGGGGAACCGGGGAGCTGTTTTTT. This codes for CATSRVRGTGELFF.

V gene TRBV7-3 combines with J gene TRBJ2-7, with TRBD1 identical over 8 bases. J lost 4 bases, V lost 2 bases, and 7 bases had no gene match. The germline gives CDR1 SGHTA, CDR2 FQGTGA. There are 15 residues in the CDR3. DNA for the CDR3: TGTGCCAGCAGCTTATCGGGACAGGATGGGTACGAGCAGTACTTC. Amino acids: CASSLSGQDGYEQYF.

The rearrangement uses TRBV18 and TRBJ2-1, with TRBD2 matching 10 bases. J gave up 7 bases and V 2 bases, and 5 bases lay outside the gene matches. Germline V gene lookup returns CDR1 KGHSH and CDR2 LQKENI. The CDR3 has 15 residues. The chain's CDR3 is CASSPSTSGANEQFF. The CDR3 nucleotides are TGTGCCAGCTCACCATCTACTAGCGGGGCAAATGAGCAGTTCTTC.

The chain uses TRBV18 and TRBJ2-3; D possibly corresponds to TRBD1 (5 bases). The CDR3 is made up of 14 amino acids. Germline CDR1 is KGHSH and CDR2 is LQKENI. Trimming removed 1 base from V and 5 bases from J, with 10 bases in between. CDR3 in DNA: TGTGCCAGCTCACCACTGCAGGGAATAGATACGCAGTATTTT. Its protein product is CASSPLQGIDTQYF.

The chain has TRBV24-1 and TRBJ2-3; the match to TRBD2 covers 10 bases. Germline CDR1 and CDR2: KGHDR and SFDVKD. The length of the CDR3 is 16 residues. V was pared by 3 bases and J by 2 bases, with 4 bases of the junction left unmatched. CDR3 DNA sequence: TGTGCCACCAGTGATCCGGGACTAGCGACCACAGATACGCAGTATTTT. Residues: CATSDPGLATTDTQYF.

The rearrangement uses TRBV10-3 and TRBJ2-2; tentative D call: TRBD2 (6 bases). The CDR3 totals 14 residues. Germline loops: CDR1 ENHRY, CDR2 SYGVKD. Deletions cut 6 bases from V and 1 base from J, with 9 bases between. CDR3: CAIREGVNTGELFF. The CDR3 DNA follows: TGTGCCATCAGGGAGGGAGTGAACACCGGGGAGCTGTTTTTT.

A single count supports this clone. The chain couples TRBV30 to TRBJ1-2, with D unresolved. CDR1 is GTSNPN, CDR2 SVGIG, per germline (reference sequence). The germline V and J ends were trimmed by 5 bases and 8 bases, with 18 bases remaining between them. The CDR3 sequence is 13 residues long. The CDR3 DNA reads as TGTGCCTGGGGCACCATGACCTCAGGAGGCTACACCTTC. Its protein product is CAWGTMTSGGYTF. The whole variable domain, remainder taken from reference TRBV30 and TRBJ1-2, is SQTIHQWPATLVQPVGSPLSLECTVEGTSNPNLYWYRQAAGRGLQLLFYSVGIGQISSEVPQNLSASRPQDRQFILSSKKLLLSDSGFYLCAWGTMTSGGYTFGSGTRLTVV.

This chain uses TRBV27 with TRBJ1-5; 8 nucleotides agree with TRBD1. J was trimmed by 6 bases and V by 5 bases; bases with no gene match: 18. This CDR3 spans 18 amino acids. In germline, CDR1 is MNHEY, CDR2 SMNVEV (reference sequence). The CDR3 region is CASSREGQGQFPSQPQHF. The CDR3 bases are TGTGCCAGCAGTCGGGAAGGACAGGGACAATTTCCCAGTCAGCCCCAGCATTTT.

The chain uses TRBV5-1 and TRBJ2-1, with 9 bases matching TRBD2. Germline CDR1 SGHRS, CDR2 YFSETQ. The CDR3 length is 16 residues. V lost 4 bases to trimming and J lost 2 bases; unmatched junction nucleotides: 7. The CDR3 protein is CASSPPLAGTYNEQFF. In nucleotides, the CDR3 is TGCGCCAGCAGCCCACCTCTAGCGGGAACCTACAATGAGCAGTTCTTC.

The V and J genes are TRBV19 and TRBJ1-1, with 8 bases aligning to TRBD1. Trimming took 2 bases from V and 5 from J; bases not matched to a gene: 4. Germline V gives CDR1 LNHDA, CDR2 SQIVND (reference sequence). CDR3 size: 14 residues. CDR3: CASSITGGKTEAFF. In DNA, the CDR3 is TGTGCCAGTAGTATAACAGGGGGTAAGACTGAAGCTTTCTTT.

The chain has TRBV7-2 and TRBJ2-7, with 7 positions matching TRBD2. The trim removed 5 bases at V and 1 base at J, leaving 5 bases unmatched. This CDR3 is built from 14 residues. Germline V gene lookup returns CDR1 SGHTA and CDR2 FQGNSA. The CDR3 protein is CASSAGLVSYEQYF. CDR3 sequence (DNA): TGTGCCAGCAGCGCTGGACTAGTTTCCTACGAGCAGTACTTC.

The chain recombines TRBV19 with TRBJ2-1; D possibly corresponds to TRBD1 (7 bases). Germline CDR1 is LNHDA and CDR2 is SQIVND (reference sequence). The CDR3 is 15 amino acids. The V gene lost 1 base and the J gene lost 15 bases, with 22 bases spanning the gap. The CDR3 protein is CASSIGGRGVTEGFF. The CDR3 nucleotides read TGTGCCAGTAGTATAGGCGGCAGGGGGGTCACAGAGGGGTTCTTC.

This chain links TRBV27 with TRBJ1-5, with D unresolved. The ends were cut back, 7 bases at V and 2 bases at J, with 12 bases in the middle. Per the germline V gene, CDR1 is MNHEY and CDR2 is SMNVEV (reference sequence). The CDR3 length is 14 residues. CDR3 in DNA: TGTGCCAGCAAAGGGAGGGTAGGCAATCAGCCCCAGCATTTT. Encoded protein: CASKGRVGNQPQHF.

This rearrangement joins TRBV9 to TRBJ2-1; 7 bases match TRBD1. The CDR3 extends over 13 amino acids. The V segment lost 0 bases and the J segment 9 bases; nucleotides outside the gene matches: 3. Germline V CDR1 and CDR2: SGDLS, YYNGEE. The CDR3 sequence is CASSVEGGGEQFF. Written as DNA, the CDR3 is TGTGCCAGCAGCGTAGAAGGGGGCGGTGAGCAGTTCTTC.

This clone has a handful of counts. As DNA, the CDR3 is TGTGCCAGCAGCGCCACCAGGGTTGGGGAGCAGTACTTC. This encodes CASSATRVGEQYF. J is TRBJ2-7 and V is TRBV9, with D perhaps TRBD1 (5 bases). The V gene's germline CDR1 is SGDLS and CDR2 YYNGEE. Trimming removed 3 bases at V and 7 bases at J, with 14 bases between. The CDR3 contains 13 residues.

CDR3: CASSLPGQGIQETQYF. The CDR3, as DNA: TGTGCCAGCAGCTTGCCCGGACAGGGGATCCAAGAGACCCAGTACTTC. The chain combines TRBV5-6 with TRBJ2-5; 9 nucleotides agree with TRBD1. After removal of 1 base from V and 1 base from J, the junction contained 5 bases not matched to a gene. The CDR3 runs to 16 residues. Germline V CDR1 and CDR2: SGHDT, YYEEEE.